The 17 T cell receptor beta chains presented below share a single source sample, sequenced in a study of blood T cells in healthy people across ages. Next came a second PCR, run for about 7 to 12 cycles, which used a sample-barcoded 5' primer along with a J-beta primer mix. Each CDR3 protein is one row after TCRdb ran MiXCR on the 5' RACE reads. Of around 1,800,000 distinct CDR3 sequences detected, about two fifths appear once; the ten largest clones hold approximately 22%. The sample taken for sequencing was blood. The receptor source for this set is a human donor in good health.

V usage is TRBV10-3 and J usage is TRBJ1-2, with D maybe TRBD1 (6 bases). Germline V gene data show CDR1 as ENHRY and CDR2 as SYGVKD. Trimming shortened V by 8 bases and J by 2 bases, and 21 bases separated the two germline ends. CDR3 size: 16 residues. Here the CDR3 reads CAISPGTQHENYGYTF. DNA for the CDR3: TGTGCCATCTCCCCCGGGACACAGCATGAAAACTATGGCTACACCTTC.

This chain joins TRBV28 and TRBJ2-3; 8 nucleotides line up with TRBD1. The length of the CDR3 is 19 residues. Trimming removed 3 bases from V and 2 bases from J; junction bases left unmatched: 16. Germline V CDR1 and CDR2: MDHEN, SYDVKM. The CDR3 spells CASSLVREMDRDNTDTQYF. Written as DNA, the CDR3 is TGTGCCAGCAGTTTGGTTCGAGAAATGGACAGGGATAACACAGATACGCAGTATTTT.

The rearrangement links TRBV6-5 to TRBJ2-7; D not certain. Germline lookup yields CDR1 MNHEY and CDR2 SVGAGI. V lost 4 bases and J lost 0, with 10 bases in between. The CDR3 is made up of 14 amino acids. CDR3 loop: CASSSTRSSYEQYF. The CDR3 DNA reads TGTGCCAGCAGTTCCACGAGGAGCTCCTACGAGCAGTACTTC.

The rearrangement uses TRBV6-5 and TRBJ2-1; unclear D gene. The germline V and J ends were trimmed by 6 bases and 9 bases, with 21 bases remaining between them. The germline CDR1 and CDR2 sequences are MNHEY and SVGAGI. The CDR3 is made up of 15 amino acids. The chain's CDR3 is CASSSGRRGISEQFF. The CDR3 DNA sequence: TGTGCCAGCAGCTCCGGACGGCGAGGAATAAGTGAGCAGTTCTTC.

This chain connects TRBV29-1 to TRBJ2-2; the D gene is possibly TRBD1 (5 bases). From germline, CDR1 is SQVTM and CDR2 ANQGSEA. V was clipped by 6 bases and J by 6 bases, with 17 bases between them. This CDR3 comprises 14 residues. The CDR3 bases are TGCAGCGTCTCCCAGGGCACCTCCCCCGGGGAGCTGTTTTTT. It encodes CSVSQGTSPGELFF.

The table lists this clonotype with many counts. The V gene is TRBV6-2 or TRBV6-3, the J gene TRBJ2-6, with D possibly TRBD1 on 5 matching bases. The CDR3 spans 15 residues. Per germline, CDR1 MNHEY and CDR2 SVGEGT. The ends were cut back, 2 bases at V and 0 bases at J, with 5 bases in the middle. The CDR3 region is CASSYDSSGANVLTF. CDR3 coding DNA: TGTGCCAGCAGTTACGACAGCTCTGGGGCCAACGTCCTGACTTTC.

The rearrangement joins TRBV7-3 to TRBJ2-3; D might be TRBD2 (5 bases). The V end was cut by 0 bases, the J end by 2 bases, with 12 bases between. CDR3 length: 16 residues. Germline V gives CDR1 SGHTA, CDR2 FQGTGA. DNA of the CDR3: TGTGCCAGCAGCTTAACGGCGTCGGGGTACACAGATACGCAGTATTTT. It specifies CASSLTASGYTDTQYF. Variable domain in full (rest from reference TRBV7-3 and TRBJ2-3): GAGVSQTPSNKVTEKGKYVELRCDPISGHTALYWYRQSLGQGPEFLIYFQGTGAADDSGLPNDRFFAVRPEGSVSTLKIQRTERGDSAVYLCASSLTASGYTDTQYFGPGTRLTVL.

The chain has TRBV6-5 and TRBJ2-3; 8 nucleotides match TRBD2. Germline-derived CDR1 and CDR2 are MNHEY and SVGAGI. The J segment lost 0 bases and the V segment lost 2 bases, leaving 4 bases of the junction unmatched. There are 16 residues in the CDR3. The CDR3 region is CASSYRGGLSTDTQYF. The CDR3 DNA reads as TGTGCCAGCAGTTACCGGGGGGGGCTGAGCACAGATACGCAGTATTTT.

This rearrangement joins TRBV7-2 to TRBJ2-4; 8 positions agree with TRBD1. V was clipped by 1 base and J by 0 bases; unmatched bases: 11. The CDR3 is 19 residues long. CDR1 and CDR2 from the germline V gene are SGHTA and FQGNSA. CDR3 region: CASSLVRQGYPIAKNIQYF. The CDR3 DNA reads TGTGCCAGCAGCTTAGTCCGACAGGGGTACCCCATAGCCAAAAACATTCAGTACTTC.

In its sample, this clonotype was seen a few times. This chain links TRBV5-1 with TRBJ2-5, with D tentatively TRBD2 (6 bases). The CDR3 loop spans 15 amino acids. V was trimmed by 3 bases and J by 3 bases, leaving 15 bases between them. Germline assignment: CDR1 SGHRS and CDR2 YFSETQ. The CDR3 sequence: CASSYDGGEKETQYF. For the CDR3, the DNA is TGCGCCAGCAGCTACGACGGGGGTGAAAAAGAGACCCAGTACTTC.

In this sample, this clonotype turned up a few times. The CDR3 sequence is CATSDQRTGGGSEQYF. The CDR3 DNA reads as TGTGCCACCAGTGACCAACGGACAGGAGGTGGGAGCGAGCAGTACTTC. The chain recombines TRBV24-1 with TRBJ2-4, with 7 bases fitting TRBD1. The J call is doubtful: the DNA matches TRBJ2-7 better. Germline assignment: CDR1 KGHDR and CDR2 SFDVKD. CDR3 length equals 16 residues.

This clonotype was detected only a few times. The V gene is TRBV12-3 or TRBV12-4, the J gene TRBJ2-5; 8 bases map to TRBD1. After removal of 3 bases from V and 4 bases from J, the junction contained 10 bases not matched to a gene. This CDR3 is 16 amino acids long. The CDR3 here is CASSFVSDRVPETQYF. As DNA, the CDR3 is TGTGCCAGCAGTTTTGTTTCGGACAGGGTTCCAGAGACCCAGTACTTC.

About this clonotype itself: A much larger clone differs from this one at a single base, so this may be a read error. This chain joins TRBV7-9 and TRBJ2-6; D may be TRBD2 (7 bases). The CDR3 runs 16 residues. Germline V gives CDR1 SEHNR, CDR2 FQNEAQ (reference sequence). The CDR3 DNA reads as TGTACCAGCAGCCCCGCGGGGGCTGCTGGGGCCAACGTCCTGACTTTC. This sequence encodes CTSSPAGAAGANVLTF.

The rearrangement joins TRBV5-6 to TRBJ1-2, with 9 bases lining up with TRBD1. Losses at the gene ends were 4 bases for V and 7 bases for J; bases not matched to a gene: 14. The CDR3 has 16 residues. Per germline, CDR1 SGHDT and CDR2 YYEEEE. The CDR3 loop reads CASSPGPGTGSGGYTF. CDR3 coding DNA: TGTGCCAGCAGCCCCGGTCCCGGGACAGGGTCCGGTGGCTACACCTTC. The full variable domain, its missing parts supplied by reference TRBV5-6 and TRBJ1-2, is DAGVTQSPTHLIKTRGQQVTLRCSPKSGHDTVSWYQQALGQGPQFIFQYYEEEERQRGNFPDRFSGHQFPNYSSELNVNALLLGDSALYLCASSPGPGTGSGGYTFGSGTRLTVV.

This clonotype was detected only a few times. J is TRBJ2-1 and V is TRBV20-1, with D perhaps matching TRBD2 (6 bases). In germline, CDR1 is DFQATT, CDR2 SNEGSKA (reference sequence). This CDR3 contains 15 residues. Trimming stripped 6 bases from V and 2 bases from J, with 17 bases between. The CDR3 loop reads CSAFATSTAYNEQFF. CDR3 nucleotide sequence: TGCAGTGCCTTCGCCACTAGCACGGCCTACAATGAGCAGTTCTTC.

This clonotype occurred once. The V and J genes are TRBV6-2 or TRBV6-3 and TRBJ2-5; D is undetermined. CDR3 length: 14 amino acids. Trimming removed 2 bases from V and 0 bases from J, with 7 bases in between. Germline V gene data show CDR1 as MNHEY and CDR2 as SVGEGT. The CDR3 coding sequence is TGTGCCAGCAGTTACGAGAGGAACCAAGAGACCCAGTACTTC. This gives the protein CASSYERNQETQYF.

The chain couples TRBV7-2 to TRBJ1-5, with D perhaps matching TRBD1 (5 bases). This CDR3 spans 13 amino acids. Per the germline V gene, CDR1 is SGHTA and CDR2 is FQGNSA. V dropped 7 bases and J dropped 7 bases, with 14 bases sitting between them. Here the CDR3 reads CASNEGVAQPQHF. The CDR3 nucleotides read TGTGCCAGCAATGAAGGGGTAGCACAGCCCCAGCATTTT.